Below, one TCR beta chain is given with its context. What it recognizes is unknown. The record originates from a study of T cells expressing NK-cell markers. Points from the study as a whole: Five or six donors carried dominant NKG2C+ clonotypes that made up roughly 1.0-7.0% of their CD8+ T cells.

The cDNA for TCR beta came from 5'RACE template switching with UMIs. Following a re-call of the 5' RACE reads, TCRdb has one entry per CDR3 protein and lacks DNA. In all, the sample yields some 110,000 distinct CDR3 sequences. Germline V gene sequence: CDR1 MDHEN, CDR2 SYDVKM. The CDR3 runs 18 residues. Sequenced sample: blood T cells: a sorted CD56 or NKG2C T cell subset, CD4+ or CD8+ T cells, or bulk PBMC T cells (not recorded which). The chain is built from TRBV28 and TRBJ2-3; TCRdb outputs TRBD1, but without DNA this stays unchecked. The clonotype originates from a woman between 18 and 70 years old in good health. CDR3 residues: CASSSHRSGGGNTDTQYF.